This T cell receptor (beta chain) was identified in a study of CD8 T cells in Susac syndrome. Study observations and caveats: In its TCR sequencing and HLA analysis, the study acknowledged that the number of individuals was relatively small.

About 0.5 to 1 ug RNA was reverse transcribed with random hexamers. Coverage of TCR beta CDR3 amplification by immunoSEQ multiplex PCR extended to 54 Vbeta and 13 Jbeta. TCRdb ran MiXCR on the immunoSEQ multiplex PCR reads and lists one entry per CDR3 protein. The sample records more than 200,000 distinct CDR3 sequences, roughly 95% being singletons. It was negative isolation that provided the CD8+ and CD4+ T cells, whereas TEMRA cells were enriched by FACS. As regards this clonotype: Its target is unknown.

The CDR3 length is 15 residues. Deletions cut 0 bases from V and 5 bases from J, with 12 bases between. Germline V gene data show CDR1 as SGHTA and CDR2 as FQGNSA. The sequence was collected from a human donor with multiple sclerosis. The sample comprised CD4+ T cells from PBMCs. The rearrangement joins TRBV7-2 to TRBJ2-3; D might be TRBD2 (5 bases). CDR3: CASSLAGDARDTQYF. The CDR3 DNA follows: TGTGCCAGCAGCTTAGCGGGAGACGCAAGAGATACGCAGTATTTT. Looking up the rest from reference TRBV7-2 and TRBJ2-3 gives the full variable domain: GAGVSQSPSNKVTEKGKDVELRCDPISGHTALYWYRQSLGQGLEFLIYFQGNSAPDKSGLPSDRFSAERTGGSVSTLTIQRTQQEDSAVYLCASSLAGDARDTQYFGPGTRLTVL.